This TCR beta chain was sequenced for a study of T cell repertoires in ileal Crohn's disease (dated by TCRdb to the late 2010s). Background on the whole study: The median duration of disease was approximately 7.9 years, and at the time of surgery around 35% of patients were active smokers. A total of 171 mucosal samples from some 60 patients were sequenced, with samples obtained at several locations on the surgical specimen and at postoperative endoscopy. A Rutgeerts score higher than i0 was the definition used for endoscopic postoperative recurrence. Every patient underwent surgery because of a complication, which was stricturing disease in around 60% and penetrating disease in about 40%. The study ran alongside a multicentre cohort designed to identify predictors of early endoscopic recurrence after ileocolonic resection. Roughly half of the patients were given postoperative therapy, with fewer than 12 receiving thiopurines and fewer than 20 receiving anti-TNF agents. A prospective multicentre cohort supplied the 57 Crohn's disease patients whose TCR repertoires were analysed.

In the germline V gene, CDR1 corresponds to SGHRS and CDR2 to YFSETQ. The CDR3 numbers 13 residues from cysteine through phenylalanine. Of the read, only the CDR3 DNA is kept; its 39 bases are in frame from base 1. Trimming accounts for 3 bases at V and 6 bases at J, while the number of junction bases matched to no gene is 3. Adults with ileal or ileocolonic Crohn's disease and an indication for ileocolonic resection were eligible for inclusion. Before DNA extraction, whole ileal mucosal biopsies were kept frozen at -80 degrees C. Genomic DNA was extracted from frozen whole biopsies using a TRizol-based method and was quantified with a NanoDrop 2000 spectrophotometer. Overall study outcomes, separate from this receptor: A significantly higher proportion of clonal expansions was observed in active smokers at surgery than in non-smokers (about 25% vs 20%, p=0.02). Only a subgroup of patients, of unstated size, had their mucosal CD4 and CD8 T cells sorted and sequenced. Compared with CD4 T cells, sorted CD8 T cells held more high-frequency clones, which suggests that the mucosal expansions were mostly CD8. Endoscopic recurrence was found to be associated with higher high-frequency clone percentages at surgery, and recurrence was observed in all patients with clonality above 26.8% (18/57).

Roughly 0.55 micrograms of biopsy DNA per sample were submitted for commercial TCRB immunosequencing. A two-step, amplification bias-controlled multiplex PCR was used by Adaptive Biotechnology to amplify CDR3 regions from genomic DNA. The first PCR used primers for every V and J gene segment; the second PCR added barcodes and Illumina adapters. CDR3 libraries were sequenced using an Illumina instrument. The authors processed their data as follows. The analysis used both the pipelines supplied by the vendor and custom analysis of the raw data in R/Bioconductor with R version 3.3.0. Clonality, which ranges from 0 to 1, was calculated as the inverse of the normalised Shannon entropy across all productive clones. The repertoire share taken up by the top 100 clones defined high-frequency clones, and only clones that passed a 95% confidence test were kept. Repertoire diversity was measured with the Simpson index, and overlap between samples was measured with the Morisita-Horn index. TCRdb took over this immuneACCESS table, retaining in-frame rearrangements with V and J assigned. Such tables are incomplete; in checked studies, under half of the missing clones stem from an unresolved V gene, and the remainder is unexplained. V, J and clone size derive from that table, while D and trimming were established from the DNA sequence. This sample has about 4,500 clones in its table, and over 65% of those were observed once. The ten largest clones represent 20% of the sample.

A note on this clone: Its cognate antigen has yet to be identified. No clone much larger than this one lies a single base away; base qualities are absent.

The sample was ileal tissue. The rearranged chain carries TRBV5-1 and TRBJ2-7, and TRBD1 matches 10 of the central bases. The sequence derives from an adult with Crohn's disease. The CDR3 protein sequence reads: CASSSTGGAEQYF. The DNA sequence reads TGCGCCAGCAGCTCGACAGGGGGCGCCGAGCAGTACTTC.